The 6 T cell receptor beta chains listed next were all sequenced from one sample in a study of spatial heterogeneity in lung cancer. TCRdb analysed the 5' RACE reads with MiXCR anew, one entry per CDR3 protein. The table lists tens of thousands of distinct CDR3 sequences, about 12% of them singletons. Time point defined: sample taken at primary tumor resection. The starting material was PBMCs, obtained at surgery. The receptors shown here come from a male donor with early-stage non-small cell lung cancer.

This sequence joins TRBV18 and TRBJ2-3; D may be TRBD1 (5 bases). CDR3 length: 13 residues. V lost 3 bases to trimming and J lost 4 bases, with 8 bases between them. Germline V gives CDR1 KGHSH, CDR2 LQKENI. The CDR3 reads CASSPTVADTQYF. The CDR3 DNA follows: TGTGCCAGCTCACCGACAGTGGCAGATACGCAGTATTTT.

A few counts support this clonotype. This sequence joins TRBV12-3 or TRBV12-4 and TRBJ2-1; 7 nucleotides agree with TRBD2. The CDR3 runs to 13 residues. V shed 6 bases and J 7 bases; nucleotides not matched to a gene: 6. CDR3 loop: CASRFRSGNEQFF. CDR3 DNA sequence: TGTGCCAGCAGATTCCGTAGCGGGAATGAGCAGTTCTTC.

This chain joins TRBV20-1 and TRBJ1-5; 7 bases map to TRBD1. V lost 3 bases and J lost 2; bases outside the gene matches: 4. This CDR3 spans 14 amino acids. Germline CDR1 DFQATT, CDR2 SNEGSKA (reference sequence). The CDR3 bases are TGCAGTGCTAGCGAGGGGGCTGGCAATCAGCCCCAGCATTTT. Amino acid sequence: CSASEGAGNQPQHF.

This clonotype has only a few counts. This rearrangement joins TRBV28 to TRBJ1-2, with 10 bases lining up with TRBD1. The germline gives CDR1 MDHEN, CDR2 SYDVKM. CDR3 length equals 15 residues. With 5 bases clipped from V and 9 bases from J, the junction kept 12 bases outside the gene matches. CDR3 nucleotides: TGTGCCAGCAGTGATACGGGACAGGGGTCGGATAGCTACACCTTC. It translates to CASSDTGQGSDSYTF.

This clonotype was seen a handful of times. This chain connects TRBV29-1 to TRBJ2-1; 8 bases are shared with TRBD1. After removal of 7 bases from V and 7 bases from J, the junction contained 6 bases not matched to a gene. The CDR3 totals 12 residues. Germline V lookup: CDR1 SQVTM, CDR2 ANQGSEA. CDR3 nucleotide sequence: TGCAGCGCTAGGACAGGGAAGAATGAGCAGTTCTTC. Encoded protein: CSARTGKNEQFF.

The chain is built from TRBV6-2 or TRBV6-3 and TRBJ2-3; D might be TRBD2 (6 bases). The CDR3 sequence is 15 residues long. From germline, CDR1 is MNHEY and CDR2 SVGEGT. V was cut by 7 bases and J by 4 bases, with 18 bases left in between. As DNA, the CDR3 is TGTGCCAGCAAGCGCACGGGAGTGTCAGCAGATACGCAGTATTTT. It translates to CASKRTGVSADTQYF.